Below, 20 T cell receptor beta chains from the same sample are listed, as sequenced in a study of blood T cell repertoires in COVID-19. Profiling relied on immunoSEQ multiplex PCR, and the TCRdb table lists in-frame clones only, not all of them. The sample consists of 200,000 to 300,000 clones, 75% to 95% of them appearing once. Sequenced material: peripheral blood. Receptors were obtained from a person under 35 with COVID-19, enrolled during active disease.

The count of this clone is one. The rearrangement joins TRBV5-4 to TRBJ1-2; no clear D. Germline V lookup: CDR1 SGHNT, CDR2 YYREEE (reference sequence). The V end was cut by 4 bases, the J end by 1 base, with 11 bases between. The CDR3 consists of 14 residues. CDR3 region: CASSAMDFNYGYTF. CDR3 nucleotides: TGTGCCAGCAGCGCCATGGACTTTAACTATGGCTACACCTTC.

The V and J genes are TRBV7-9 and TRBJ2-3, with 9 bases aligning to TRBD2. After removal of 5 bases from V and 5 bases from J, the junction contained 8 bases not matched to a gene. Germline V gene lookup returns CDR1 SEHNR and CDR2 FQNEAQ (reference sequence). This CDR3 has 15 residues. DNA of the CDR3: TGTGCCAGCAGCCCGCTTAGCGGGGGAGAAGATACGCAGTATTTT. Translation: CASSPLSGGEDTQYF.

The CDR3 DNA reads TGTGCCAGCAGCCTAGAGCGGGGCAATGAGCAGTTCTTC. Its translation is CASSLERGNEQFF. V and J are TRBV12-3 or TRBV12-4 and TRBJ2-1; TRBD2 matches at 7 bases. Trimming cost V 6 bases and J 6 bases; bases outside gene matches: 5. The CDR3 is 13 residues long.

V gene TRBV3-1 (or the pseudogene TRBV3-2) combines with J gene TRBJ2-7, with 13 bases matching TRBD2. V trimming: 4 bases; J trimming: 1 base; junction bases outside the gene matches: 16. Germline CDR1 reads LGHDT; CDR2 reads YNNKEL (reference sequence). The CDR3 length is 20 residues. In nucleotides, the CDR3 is TGTGCCAGCAGCCTGATCCACCCGACTAGCGGGAGGCACCCTTCCTACGAGCAGTACTTC. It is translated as CASSLIHPTSGRHPSYEQYF.

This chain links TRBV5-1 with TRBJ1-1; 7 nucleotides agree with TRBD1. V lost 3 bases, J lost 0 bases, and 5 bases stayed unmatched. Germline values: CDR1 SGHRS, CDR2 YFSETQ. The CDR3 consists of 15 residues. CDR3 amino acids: CASSSAGQLNTEAFF. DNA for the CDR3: TGCGCCAGCAGCTCGGCGGGACAGTTGAACACTGAAGCTTTCTTT.

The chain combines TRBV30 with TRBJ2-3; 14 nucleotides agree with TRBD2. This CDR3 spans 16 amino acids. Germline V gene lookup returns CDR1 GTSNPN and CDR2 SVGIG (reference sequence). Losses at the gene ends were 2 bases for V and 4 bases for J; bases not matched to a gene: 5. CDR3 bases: TGTGCCTGGAGTCCAGGGACTAGCGGGAGTGCAGATACGCAGTATTTT. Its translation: CAWSPGTSGSADTQYF.

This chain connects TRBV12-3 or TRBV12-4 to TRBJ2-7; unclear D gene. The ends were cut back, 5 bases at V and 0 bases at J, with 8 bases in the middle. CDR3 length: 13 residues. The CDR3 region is CASSPYSSYEQYF. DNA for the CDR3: TGTGCCAGCAGTCCATACAGCTCCTACGAGCAGTACTTC.

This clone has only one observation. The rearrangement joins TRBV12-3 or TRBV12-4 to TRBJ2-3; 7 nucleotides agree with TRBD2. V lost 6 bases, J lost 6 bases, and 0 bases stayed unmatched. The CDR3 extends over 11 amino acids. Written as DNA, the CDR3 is TGTGCCAGCAGGGGGGGGGATACGCAGTATTTT. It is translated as CASRGGDTQYF.

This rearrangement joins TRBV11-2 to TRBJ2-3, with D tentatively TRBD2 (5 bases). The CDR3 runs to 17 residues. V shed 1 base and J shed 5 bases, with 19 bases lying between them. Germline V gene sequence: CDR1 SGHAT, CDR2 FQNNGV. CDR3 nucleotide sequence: TGTGCCAGCAGCTTAGGCCAAGGGAGTAGTTTGGTAGATACGCAGTATTTT. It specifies CASSLGQGSSLVDTQYF.

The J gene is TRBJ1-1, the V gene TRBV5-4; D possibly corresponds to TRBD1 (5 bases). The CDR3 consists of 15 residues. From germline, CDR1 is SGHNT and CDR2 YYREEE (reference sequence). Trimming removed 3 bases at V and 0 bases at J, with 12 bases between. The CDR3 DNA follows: TGTGCCAGCAGCTCAGGGATTAATATGAACACTGAAGCTTTCTTT. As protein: CASSSGINMNTEAFF.

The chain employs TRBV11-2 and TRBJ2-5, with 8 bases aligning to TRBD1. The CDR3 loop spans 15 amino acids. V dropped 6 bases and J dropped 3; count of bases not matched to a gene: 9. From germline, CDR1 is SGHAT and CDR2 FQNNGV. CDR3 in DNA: TGTGCCAGCAGATCCCTCAGGGGGCGGGAAGAGACCCAGTACTTC. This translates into CASRSLRGREETQYF. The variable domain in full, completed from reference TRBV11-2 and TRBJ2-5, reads EAGVAQSPRYKIIEKRQSVAFWCNPISGHATLYWYQQILGQGPKLLIQFQNNGVVDDSQLPKDRFSAERLKGVDSTLKIQPAKLEDSAVYLCASRSLRGREETQYFGPGTRLLVL.

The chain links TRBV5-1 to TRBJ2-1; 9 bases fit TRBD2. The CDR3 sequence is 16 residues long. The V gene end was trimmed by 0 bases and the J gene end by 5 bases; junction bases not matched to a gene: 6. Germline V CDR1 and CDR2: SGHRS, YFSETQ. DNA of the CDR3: TGCGCCAGCAGCTTGGATCTTGCGGGAGGGGACAATGAGCAGTTCTTC. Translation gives CASSLDLAGGDNEQFF.

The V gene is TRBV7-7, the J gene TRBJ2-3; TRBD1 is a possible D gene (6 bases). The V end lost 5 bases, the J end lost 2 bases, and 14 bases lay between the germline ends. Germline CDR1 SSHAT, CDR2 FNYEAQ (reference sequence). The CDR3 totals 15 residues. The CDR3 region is CASSRGNGNTDTQYF. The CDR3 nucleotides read TGTGCCAGCAGCAGGGGGAACGGCAACACAGATACGCAGTATTTT.

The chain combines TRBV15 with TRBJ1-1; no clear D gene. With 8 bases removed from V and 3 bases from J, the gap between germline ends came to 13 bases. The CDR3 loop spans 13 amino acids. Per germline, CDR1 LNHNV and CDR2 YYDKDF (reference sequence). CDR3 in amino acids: CATGAPTDTEAFF. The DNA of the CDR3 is TGTGCCACCGGAGCCCCAACGGACACTGAAGCTTTCTTT.

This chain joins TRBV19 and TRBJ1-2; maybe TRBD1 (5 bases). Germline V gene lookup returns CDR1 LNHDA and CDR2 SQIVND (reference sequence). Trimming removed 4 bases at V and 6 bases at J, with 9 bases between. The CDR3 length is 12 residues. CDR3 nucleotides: TGTGCCAGTAGTAAGCCCAGGGATGGCTACACCTTC. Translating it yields CASSKPRDGYTF.

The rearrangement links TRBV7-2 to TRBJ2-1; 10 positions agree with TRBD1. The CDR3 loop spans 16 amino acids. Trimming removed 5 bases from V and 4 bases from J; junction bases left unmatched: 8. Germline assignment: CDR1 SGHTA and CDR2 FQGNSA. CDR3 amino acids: CASSLPGTGVYNEQFF. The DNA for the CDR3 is TGTGCCAGCAGCCTACCCGGGACAGGGGTTTACAATGAGCAGTTCTTC.

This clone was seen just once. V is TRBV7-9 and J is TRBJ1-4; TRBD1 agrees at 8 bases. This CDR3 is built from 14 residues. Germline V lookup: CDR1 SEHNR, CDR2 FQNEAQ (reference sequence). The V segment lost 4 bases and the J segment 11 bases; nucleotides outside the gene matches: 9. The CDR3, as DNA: TGTGCCAGCAGCTCGGACAGGGCCCCTGGGAAACTGTTTTTT. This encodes CASSSDRAPGKLFF.

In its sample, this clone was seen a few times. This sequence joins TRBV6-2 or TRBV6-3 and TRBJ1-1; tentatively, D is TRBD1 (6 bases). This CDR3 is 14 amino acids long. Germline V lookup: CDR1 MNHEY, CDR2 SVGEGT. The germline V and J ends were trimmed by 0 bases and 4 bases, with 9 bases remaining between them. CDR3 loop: CASSYSDSFTEAFF. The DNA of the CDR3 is TGTGCCAGCAGTTACTCGGACAGCTTCACTGAAGCTTTCTTT.

This chain's CDR3 is CASSTTGSSSEQFF. The CDR3 region has the DNA TGTGCCAGCAGTACGACAGGGTCTAGTAGTGAGCAGTTCTTC. V usage is TRBV7-2 and J usage is TRBJ2-1, with 7 bases identical to TRBD1. The V segment lost 6 bases and the J segment 9 bases; nucleotides outside the gene matches: 11. The CDR3 runs 14 residues. CDR1 is SGHTA, CDR2 FQGNSA, per germline.

The CDR3 DNA reads as TGTGCCAGCAGCTTAGAAAGGACTAGCGGCATTAACACCGGGGAGCTGTTTTTT. It is translated as CASSLERTSGINTGELFF. The chain uses TRBV7-2 and TRBJ2-2; 10 bases line up with TRBD2. The CDR3 totals 18 residues. The V and J ends lost 1 base and 2 bases, in that order; junction bases with no gene match: 7. Germline values: CDR1 SGHTA, CDR2 FQGNSA.